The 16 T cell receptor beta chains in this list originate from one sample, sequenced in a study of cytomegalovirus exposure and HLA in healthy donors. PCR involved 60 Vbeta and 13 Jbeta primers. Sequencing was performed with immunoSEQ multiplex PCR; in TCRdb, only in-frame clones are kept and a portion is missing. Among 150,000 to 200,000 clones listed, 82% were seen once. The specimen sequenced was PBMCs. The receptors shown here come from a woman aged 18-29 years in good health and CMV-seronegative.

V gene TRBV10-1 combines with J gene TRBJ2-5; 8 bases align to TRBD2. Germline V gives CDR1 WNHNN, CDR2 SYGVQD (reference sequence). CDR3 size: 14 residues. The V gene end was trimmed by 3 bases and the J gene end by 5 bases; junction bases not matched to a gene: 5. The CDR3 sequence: CASSEGRLAETQYF. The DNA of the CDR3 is TGCGCCAGCAGTGAAGGCAGACTAGCGGAGACCCAGTACTTC.

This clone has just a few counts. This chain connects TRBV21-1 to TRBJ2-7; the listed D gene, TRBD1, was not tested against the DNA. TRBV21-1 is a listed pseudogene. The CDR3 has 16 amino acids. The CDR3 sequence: CASSKFTMDRGGEQYF. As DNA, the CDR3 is TGTGCCAGCAGCAAATTCACCATGGACAGGGGCGGAGAGCAGTACTTC.

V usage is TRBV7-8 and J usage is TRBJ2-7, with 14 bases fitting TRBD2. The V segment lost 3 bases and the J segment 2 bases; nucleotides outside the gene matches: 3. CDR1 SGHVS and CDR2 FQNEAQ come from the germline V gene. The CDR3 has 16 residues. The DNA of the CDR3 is TGTGCCAGCAGCTTCGGACTAGCGGGGGGCGCCTACGAGCAGTACTTC. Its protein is CASSFGLAGGAYEQYF.

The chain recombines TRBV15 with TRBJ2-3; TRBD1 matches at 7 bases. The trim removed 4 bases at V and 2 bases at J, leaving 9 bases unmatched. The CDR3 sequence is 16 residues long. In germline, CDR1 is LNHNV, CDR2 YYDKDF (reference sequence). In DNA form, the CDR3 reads TGTGCCACCAGCATACTCCCAGGGGGAAACACAGATACGCAGTATTTT. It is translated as CATSILPGGNTDTQYF.

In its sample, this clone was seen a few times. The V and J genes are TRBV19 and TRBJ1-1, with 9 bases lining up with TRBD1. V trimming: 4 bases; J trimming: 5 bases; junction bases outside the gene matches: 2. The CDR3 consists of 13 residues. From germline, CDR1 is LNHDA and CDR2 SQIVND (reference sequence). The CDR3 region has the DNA TGTGCCAGTAGTAGGGGGACAGGGACTGAAGCTTTCTTT. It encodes CASSRGTGTEAFF.

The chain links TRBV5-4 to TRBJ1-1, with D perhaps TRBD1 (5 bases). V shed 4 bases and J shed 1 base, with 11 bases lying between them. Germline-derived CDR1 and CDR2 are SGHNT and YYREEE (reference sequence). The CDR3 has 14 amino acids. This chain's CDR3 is CASSQGGANTEAFF. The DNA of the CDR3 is TGTGCCAGCAGCCAGGGAGGGGCGAACACTGAAGCTTTCTTT.

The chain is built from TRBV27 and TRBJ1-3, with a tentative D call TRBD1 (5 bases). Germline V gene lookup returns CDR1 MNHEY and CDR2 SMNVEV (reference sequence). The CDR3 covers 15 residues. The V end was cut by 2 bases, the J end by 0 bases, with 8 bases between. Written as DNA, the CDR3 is TGTGCCAGCAGTTTAGACAGTCGCTCTGGAAACACCATATATTTT. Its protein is CASSLDSRSGNTIYF.

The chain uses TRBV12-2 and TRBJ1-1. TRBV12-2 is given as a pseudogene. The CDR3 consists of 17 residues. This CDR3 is CASRPQWWILGNTEAFF. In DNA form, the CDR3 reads TGTGCAAGTCGCCCCCAATGGTGGATCCTAGGGAACACTGAAGCTTTCTTT.

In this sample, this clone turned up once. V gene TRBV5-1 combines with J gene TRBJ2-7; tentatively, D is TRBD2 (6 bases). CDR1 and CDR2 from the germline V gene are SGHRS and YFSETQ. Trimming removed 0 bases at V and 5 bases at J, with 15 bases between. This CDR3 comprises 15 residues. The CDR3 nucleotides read TGCGCCAGCAGCTTGGGCGGGACGCCTGGGGACGAGCAGTACTTC. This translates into CASSLGGTPGDEQYF.

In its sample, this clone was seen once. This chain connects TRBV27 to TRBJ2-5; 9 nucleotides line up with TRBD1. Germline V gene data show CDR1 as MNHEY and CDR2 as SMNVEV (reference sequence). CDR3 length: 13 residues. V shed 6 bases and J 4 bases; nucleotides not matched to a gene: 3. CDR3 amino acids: CASSLDRGETQYF. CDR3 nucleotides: TGTGCCAGCAGCTTGGACAGGGGAGAGACCCAGTACTTC.

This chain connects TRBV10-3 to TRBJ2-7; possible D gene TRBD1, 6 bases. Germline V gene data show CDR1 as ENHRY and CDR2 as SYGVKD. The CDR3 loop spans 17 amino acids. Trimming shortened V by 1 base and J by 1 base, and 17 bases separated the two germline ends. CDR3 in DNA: TGTGCCATCAGTGAGTTGACACCAGGGGTTGGGTCCTACGAGCAGTACTTC. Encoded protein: CAISELTPGVGSYEQYF.

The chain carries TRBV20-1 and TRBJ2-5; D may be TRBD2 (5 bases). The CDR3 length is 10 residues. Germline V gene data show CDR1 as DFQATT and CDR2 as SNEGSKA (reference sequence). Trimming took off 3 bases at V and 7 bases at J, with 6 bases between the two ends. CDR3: CSASRGTQYF. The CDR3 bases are TGCAGTGCTAGCCGGGGGACCCAGTACTTC.

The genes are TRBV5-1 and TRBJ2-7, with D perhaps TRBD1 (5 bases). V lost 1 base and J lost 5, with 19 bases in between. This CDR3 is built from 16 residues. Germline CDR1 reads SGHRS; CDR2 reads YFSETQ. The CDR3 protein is CASSLRQLGVRDEQYF. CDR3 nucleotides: TGCGCCAGCAGCTTGAGACAGCTTGGGGTAAGGGACGAGCAGTACTTC.

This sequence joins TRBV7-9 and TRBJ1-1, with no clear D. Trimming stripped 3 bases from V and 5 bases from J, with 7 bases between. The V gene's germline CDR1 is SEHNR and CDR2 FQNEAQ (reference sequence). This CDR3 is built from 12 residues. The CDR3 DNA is TGTGCCAGCAGCTTGAGTCGTACTGAAGCTTTCTTT. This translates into CASSLSRTEAFF.

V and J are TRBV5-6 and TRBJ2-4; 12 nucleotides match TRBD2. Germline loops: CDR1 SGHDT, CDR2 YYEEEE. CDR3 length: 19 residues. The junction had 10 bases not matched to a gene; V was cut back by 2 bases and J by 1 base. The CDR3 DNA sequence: TGTGCCAGCAGCTTTTTGACTAGCGGGAGAGTTCGGGCCAAAAACATTCAGTACTTC. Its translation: CASSFLTSGRVRAKNIQYF.

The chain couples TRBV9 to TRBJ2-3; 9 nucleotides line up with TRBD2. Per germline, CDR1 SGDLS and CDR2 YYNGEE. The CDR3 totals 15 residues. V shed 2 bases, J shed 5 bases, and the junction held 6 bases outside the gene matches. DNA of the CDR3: TGTGCCAGCAGCGTCTCGGGACTAGCACGAGATACGCAGTATTTT. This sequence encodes CASSVSGLARDTQYF.